Presented here are 24 T cell receptor beta chains from one specimen sequenced in a study of T cell responses to AZD1222 COVID-19 vaccine. Produced via immunoSEQ multiplex PCR; TCRdb's table is partial and in-frame only. The sample has about 150,000 clones; 85% to 95% are singletons. The sample in question was peripheral blood, obtained on day 0 of MenACWY control vaccination. All receptors come from an adult in good health.

The chain uses TRBV9 and TRBJ1-1; 7 nucleotides line up with TRBD1. The CDR3 is 16 amino acids. Germline V gene sequence: CDR1 SGDLS, CDR2 YYNGEE. The V segment lost 0 bases and the J segment 3 bases; nucleotides outside the gene matches: 8. The CDR3 loop reads CASSVALTGEDTEAFF. CDR3 bases: TGTGCCAGCAGCGTAGCTCTAACAGGGGAAGACACTGAAGCTTTCTTT. Drawing the rest from reference TRBV9 and TRBJ1-1, the complete variable domain is DSGVTQTPKHLITATGQRVTLRCSPRSGDLSVYWYQQSLDQGLQFLIQYYNGEERAKGNILERFSAQQFPDLHSELNLSSLELGDSALYFCASSVALTGEDTEAFFGQGTRLTVV.

The chain couples TRBV27 to TRBJ2-1; D unclear. There are 16 residues in the CDR3. Germline V CDR1 and CDR2: MNHEY, SMNVEV (reference sequence). Trimming left V 2 bases short and J 9 bases short, with 20 bases between. CDR3 in DNA: TGTGCCAGCAGTTTAGGGCCACCCATATTCTATAGTGAGCAGTTCTTC. Encoded protein: CASSLGPPIFYSEQFF.

V gene TRBV7-9 combines with J gene TRBJ2-3; a weak D match, TRBD2 (5 bases). The length of the CDR3 is 16 residues. Germline V lookup: CDR1 SEHNR, CDR2 FQNEAQ (reference sequence). The V gene lost 2 bases and the J gene lost 1 base, with 13 bases spanning the gap. The CDR3 sequence: CASSLTLLEGTDTQYF. The CDR3 DNA follows: TGTGCCAGCAGCTTAACCCTGCTGGAGGGCACAGATACGCAGTATTTT.

V and J are TRBV15 and TRBJ2-7; 9 bases line up with TRBD2. The CDR3 covers 14 residues. Germline V lookup: CDR1 LNHNV, CDR2 YYDKDF (reference sequence). J lost 2 bases, V lost 2 bases, and 1 base had no gene match. The CDR3 bases are TGTGCCACCAGCAGACTAGCGGGGACCTACGAGCAGTACTTC. Translating gives CATSRLAGTYEQYF.

This chain uses TRBV28 with TRBJ2-2, with D possibly matching TRBD1 (5 bases). The CDR3 length is 13 residues. V shed 5 bases and J shed 4 bases, with 8 bases lying between them. Looked up from germline, CDR1 is MDHEN and CDR2 is SYDVKM. The DNA of the CDR3 is TGTGCCAGCAGTGGGGCGGCCACCGGGGAGCTGTTTTTT. It translates to CASSGAATGELFF.

This rearrangement joins TRBV12-5 to TRBJ1-1; D not certain. The CDR3 contains 13 residues. The V gene's germline CDR1 is LGHNT and CDR2 FRNRAP. Between the trimmed V and J ends, which lost 5 bases and 1 base, there was a span of 8 bases. This chain's CDR3 is CASGRAANTEAFF. The CDR3 coding sequence is TGTGCTAGTGGTAGGGCGGCGAACACTGAAGCTTTCTTT.

The rearrangement joins TRBV18 to TRBJ2-1; D not resolved. Trimming removed 0 bases from V and 4 bases from J, with 13 bases in between. Per the germline V gene, CDR1 is KGHSH and CDR2 is LQKENI. This CDR3 region has 16 residues. CDR3 loop: CASSPPYGRSYNEQFF. Here the CDR3 DNA reads TGTGCCAGCTCACCACCGTACGGCCGGAGTTACAATGAGCAGTTCTTC.

This clone was detected only once. The chain has TRBV4-2 and TRBJ2-7; D gene unclear. The ends were cut back, 0 bases at V and 3 bases at J, with 3 bases in the middle. The CDR3 is 12 residues long. CDR1 is LGHNA and CDR2 is YNFKEQ in the germline V gene. The CDR3 loop reads CASSQDSYEQYF. The CDR3 DNA reads TGTGCCAGCAGCCAAGACAGCTACGAGCAGTACTTC.

This chain joins TRBV18 and TRBJ2-7; weak D call: TRBD1 (5 bases). V shed 4 bases and J shed 5 bases, with 15 bases lying between them. Germline V gene data show CDR1 as KGHSH and CDR2 as LQKENI. The CDR3 length is 14 residues. CDR3 residues: CASSLGQGLNEQYF. CDR3 nucleotides: TGTGCCAGCTCACTTGGTCAGGGTCTGAACGAGCAGTACTTC.

This clone was counted a single time. V usage is TRBV6-6 and J usage is TRBJ2-4, with D possibly TRBD1 on 6 matching bases. This CDR3 contains 13 residues. V was shortened by 6 bases and J by 6 bases, with 12 bases between the two germline ends. Germline V gene sequence: CDR1 MNHNY, CDR2 SVGAGI (reference sequence). This chain's CDR3 is CASSLDSGNIQYF. The CDR3 nucleotides read TGTGCCAGCAGCTTGGACAGTGGAAACATTCAGTACTTC.

The chain couples TRBV27 to TRBJ1-1; 9 bases align to TRBD1. The CDR3 length is 15 residues. After removal of 5 bases from V and 7 bases from J, the junction contained 11 bases not matched to a gene. CDR1 and CDR2 (germline): MNHEY, SMNVEV (reference sequence). CDR3 protein: CASSLRTGAESEAFF. The DNA for the CDR3 is TGTGCCAGCAGTCTTAGGACAGGGGCGGAGAGTGAAGCTTTCTTT.

The chain has TRBV6-5 and TRBJ2-3, with TRBD1 identical over 7 bases. This CDR3 has 15 residues. The germline V gene encodes CDR1 MNHEY and CDR2 SVGAGI. With 10 bases clipped from V and 2 bases from J, the junction kept 12 bases outside the gene matches. The CDR3 DNA follows: TGTGCCACCCGACAGGGTAGGGCCTCCACAGATACGCAGTATTTT. Translated: CATRQGRASTDTQYF.

This chain joins TRBV5-1 and TRBJ2-5, with 12 bases lining up with TRBD1. Germline CDR1 SGHRS, CDR2 YFSETQ. This CDR3 is 16 amino acids long. J was trimmed by 6 bases and V by 4 bases; bases with no gene match: 10. CDR3: CASSLGVGTGGQTQYF. CDR3 in DNA: TGCGCCAGCAGCCTGGGTGTAGGGACAGGGGGCCAGACCCAGTACTTC.

V gene TRBV5-4 combines with J gene TRBJ2-7, with TRBD2 as a possible D gene (5 bases). The V end lost 4 bases, the J end lost 4 bases, and 15 bases lay between the germline ends. The CDR3 length is 14 residues. The V gene's germline CDR1 is SGHNT and CDR2 YYREEE (reference sequence). CDR3 nucleotide sequence: TGTGCCAGCAGCACCCAGAGAGGGCCTTACGAGCAGTACTTC. Translating gives CASSTQRGPYEQYF. Full variable domain (remainder filled in from reference TRBV5-4 and TRBJ2-7): ETGVTQSPTHLIKTRGQQVTLRCSSQSGHNTVSWYQQALGQGPQFIFQYYREEENGRGNFPPRFSGLQFPNYSSELNVNALELDDSALYLCASSTQRGPYEQYFGPGTRLTVT.

The rearrangement joins TRBV7-2 to TRBJ2-5; 13 positions agree with TRBD2. Germline V gives CDR1 SGHTA, CDR2 FQGNSA. This CDR3 has 15 amino acids. V shed 2 bases and J 5 bases; nucleotides not matched to a gene: 2. CDR3 sequence: CASSLTSGRDETQYF. CDR3 DNA: TGTGCCAGCAGCTTAACTAGCGGGAGGGATGAGACCCAGTACTTC. The variable domain in full, completed from reference TRBV7-2 and TRBJ2-5, reads GAGVSQSPSNKVTEKGKDVELRCDPISGHTALYWYRQSLGQGLEFLIYFQGNSAPDKSGLPSDRFSAERTGGSVSTLTIQRTQQEDSAVYLCASSLTSGRDETQYFGPGTRLLVL.

The rearrangement uses TRBV3-1 (or the pseudogene TRBV3-2) and TRBJ2-3; D ambiguous. V gave up 2 bases and J gave up 4 bases, with 10 bases separating them. CDR3 length equals 14 residues. Germline CDR1 LGHDT, CDR2 YNNKEL (reference sequence). CDR3 protein: CASSQPGPADTQYF. Here the CDR3 DNA reads TGTGCCAGCAGCCAACCGGGCCCCGCAGATACGCAGTATTTT.

The V and J genes are TRBV7-9 and TRBJ2-2; unclear D gene. The CDR3 runs to 14 residues. The V end was cut by 4 bases, the J end by 4 bases, with 10 bases between. The germline V gene has CDR1 SEHNR and CDR2 FQNEAQ (reference sequence). CDR3: CASSSGPSTGELFF. CDR3 bases: TGTGCCAGCAGCTCCGGTCCCTCCACCGGGGAGCTGTTTTTT.

This chain links TRBV5-1 with TRBJ2-5; the D gene is possibly TRBD1 (8 bases). The CDR3 length is 17 residues. Looked up from germline, CDR1 is SGHRS and CDR2 is YFSETQ. Trimming left V 4 bases short and J 5 bases short, with 24 bases between. The CDR3 protein is CASSPDRGRLAGETQYF. Written as DNA, the CDR3 is TGCGCCAGCAGCCCTGACAGGGGTCGACTAGCTGGGGAGACCCAGTACTTC.

This chain connects TRBV19 to TRBJ1-5; possibly TRBD1 for D (5 bases). Germline CDR1 and CDR2: LNHDA and SQIVND (reference sequence). Trimming cost V 5 bases and J 0 bases, with 20 bases left between them. The CDR3 spans 18 residues. Here the CDR3 reads CASSLRQGPSLSNQPQHF. The CDR3 region has the DNA TGTGCCAGTAGTTTGCGTCAGGGACCCTCCCTTAGCAATCAGCCCCAGCATTTT.

The genes are TRBV2 and TRBJ2-2, with 8 bases matching TRBD1. Germline V gene sequence: CDR1 SNHLY, CDR2 FYNNEI. Trimming at V came to 3 bases and at J to 1 base, leaving 4 bases not matched to a gene. This CDR3 is built from 16 residues. The CDR3, as DNA: TGTGCCAGCAGTGACCACAGGGGGGAGAACACCGGGGAGCTGTTTTTT. It codes for CASSDHRGENTGELFF.

The chain carries TRBV24-1 and TRBJ1-4, with D maybe TRBD1 (5 bases). CDR1 is KGHDR and CDR2 is SFDVKD in the germline V gene. Trimming pared 4 bases from V and 8 bases from J, leaving 10 bases between. This CDR3 contains 13 residues. CDR3 protein: CATSDRDLEKLFF. The CDR3 region has the DNA TGTGCCACCAGTGACCGGGACTTAGAAAAACTGTTTTTT.

The chain has TRBV7-3 and TRBJ1-1; 8 bases line up with TRBD1. Per germline, CDR1 SGHTA and CDR2 FQGTGA. The CDR3 is 13 residues long. V lost 1 base and J lost 7; bases outside the gene matches: 2. The DNA for the CDR3 is TGTGCCAGCAGCTTAAGGGACAGGATTGAAGCTTTCTTT. This gives the protein CASSLRDRIEAFF.

The CDR3 DNA reads as TGTGCCAGCAGTGAACCCCGGGGTTCTGGGGCCAACGTCCTGACTTTC. Amino acid sequence: CASSEPRGSGANVLTF. V usage is TRBV6-1 and J usage is TRBJ2-6, with TRBD2 as a possible D gene (5 bases). Germline-derived CDR1 and CDR2 are MNHNS and SASEGT. This CDR3 is built from 16 residues. Trimming shortened V by 2 bases and J by 1 base, and 9 bases separated the two germline ends.

This clone was detected once. The chain recombines TRBV4-1 with TRBJ2-3, with D hard to call. This CDR3 has 18 amino acids. Between the trimmed V and J ends, which lost 0 bases and 1 base, there was a span of 17 bases. Per the germline V gene, CDR1 is MGHRA and CDR2 is YSYEKL. The CDR3 nucleotides are TGCGCCAGCAGCCAAGAAGTAAAAGAACGGGTTCGCACAGATACGCAGTATTTT. Its translation: CASSQEVKERVRTDTQYF.